This paragraph covers one TCR beta chain sequence. The source of the sample is a study of PD-1 blockade in mismatch repair-deficient tumors. All patients were mismatch repair deficient, assessed by either PCR or immunohistochemistry. TCRs were sequenced from a few patients responding to pembrolizumab. The CDR3 consists of 14 residues. Germline V gives CDR1 SNHLY, CDR2 FYNNEI. V lost 7 bases, J lost 3 bases, and 7 bases stayed unmatched. TCRdb's copy holds only in-frame clones and misses some; the assay was immunoSEQ multiplex PCR. Counted here are roughly 110,000 clones, about 83% occurring once; the ten biggest clones make up less than 5.5%.

The source was peripheral blood, collected 60 to 65 weeks after starting pembrolizumab. The J gene is TRBJ2-3, the V gene TRBV2; 7 bases align to TRBD2. The sequence was collected from an adult with mismatch repair-deficient cancer. DNA of the CDR3: TGTGCCAGCAAGTTCCTAGCGGAGACAGATACGCAGTATTTT. Translation gives CASKFLAETDTQYF.